A single sample is the source of the 19 T cell receptor beta chains below, sequenced in a study of T cell responses to AZD1222 COVID-19 vaccine. The protocol was immunoSEQ multiplex PCR, while the TCRdb copy is restricted to in-frame clones and leaves out a portion. The sample holds 90,000 to 120,000 clones, about 89% seen once. Sequenced material: peripheral blood, taken 28 days after the second AZD1222 dose. These receptors originate from an adult who received the AZD1222 COVID-19 vaccine.

The rearrangement joins TRBV6-5 to TRBJ2-7, with D unresolved. Trimming removed 4 bases from V and 3 bases from J, with 4 bases in between. The CDR3 is 11 amino acids. Looked up from germline, CDR1 is MNHEY and CDR2 is SVGAGI. CDR3 in DNA: TGTGCCAGCAGTTCTCACTACGAGCAGTACTTC. It yields the protein CASSSHYEQYF.

The CDR3 loop reads CASSKQGPEAFF. The DNA of the CDR3 is TGTGCCAGCAGTAAACAGGGACCTGAAGCTTTCTTT. The J gene is TRBJ1-1, the V gene TRBV6-5; tentatively, D is TRBD1 (6 bases). In germline, CDR1 is MNHEY, CDR2 SVGAGI. V lost 5 bases to trimming and J lost 6 bases, with 10 bases between them. The CDR3 length is 12 residues.

The rearrangement joins TRBV10-1 to TRBJ2-2; no clear D. Trimming shortened V by 5 bases and J by 0 bases, and 7 bases separated the two germline ends. CDR1 WNHNN and CDR2 SYGVQD come from the germline V gene (reference sequence). CDR3 length: 14 amino acids. DNA for the CDR3: TGCGCCAGCAGTTTGTTACCGAACACCGGGGAGCTGTTTTTT. Translating gives CASSLLPNTGELFF.

The J gene is TRBJ2-7, the V gene TRBV5-4; D is unresolved. Germline V gene sequence: CDR1 SGHNT, CDR2 YYREEE (reference sequence). The CDR3 length is 16 residues. Trimming shortened V by 1 base and J by 5 bases, and 19 bases separated the two germline ends. CDR3 amino acids: CASSLSGRKASHEQYF. Here the CDR3 DNA reads TGTGCCAGCAGCTTGTCGGGCCGCAAAGCGAGCCACGAGCAGTACTTC.

The chain uses TRBV5-4 and TRBJ1-1, with a possible D match to TRBD1 (6 bases). V lost 1 base to trimming and J lost 5 bases, with 12 bases between them. Germline CDR1 reads SGHNT; CDR2 reads YYREEE (reference sequence). CDR3 size: 14 residues. CDR3 loop: CASSLKTGKTEAFF. CDR3 nucleotides: TGTGCCAGCAGCTTGAAGACAGGCAAGACTGAAGCTTTCTTT.

In its sample, this clone was seen once. The V call is TRBV2, the J call TRBJ1-2; D might be TRBD1 (6 bases). This CDR3 is built from 13 residues. Trimming removed 7 bases from V and 0 bases from J, with 9 bases in between. CDR1 and CDR2 (germline): SNHLY, FYNNEI. CDR3 amino acids: CASTQGTNYGYTF. DNA for the CDR3: TGTGCCAGCACTCAGGGGACTAACTATGGCTACACCTTC.

CDR3 bases: TGTGCCAGCAGCCTTTTAAAGATCTCCTACGAGCAGTACTTC. It translates to CASSLLKISYEQYF. J is TRBJ2-7 and V is TRBV7-9; D unresolved. This CDR3 region has 14 residues. V lost 5 bases to trimming and J lost 0 bases, with 11 bases between them. Per the germline V gene, CDR1 is SEHNR and CDR2 is FQNEAQ (reference sequence).

V is TRBV10-1 and J is TRBJ1-2; maybe TRBD1 (5 bases). CDR3 length: 13 residues. The V gene's germline CDR1 is WNHNN and CDR2 SYGVQD (reference sequence). V shed 5 bases and J shed 4 bases, with 11 bases lying between them. CDR3 sequence: CASSSDIPYGYTF. As DNA, the CDR3 is TGCGCCAGCAGTTCGGACATCCCCTATGGCTACACCTTC.

The V call is TRBV29-1, the J call TRBJ2-5, with D hard to call. Trimming shortened V by 4 bases and J by 4 bases, and 7 bases separated the two germline ends. The CDR3 runs 11 residues. The germline CDR1 and CDR2 sequences are SQVTM and ANQGSEA. The CDR3: CSVVSRETQYF. The CDR3, as DNA: TGCAGCGTTGTCAGCCGAGAGACCCAGTACTTC.

V gene TRBV12-3 or TRBV12-4 combines with J gene TRBJ2-1, with D unresolved. The CDR3 has 13 amino acids. Trimming pared 4 bases from V and 6 bases from J, leaving 10 bases between. CDR3: CASSSHTTNEQFF. In DNA form, the CDR3 reads TGTGCCAGCAGTTCGCATACGACCAATGAGCAGTTCTTC.

The V call is TRBV11-2, the J call TRBJ1-1; TRBD1 agrees at 8 bases. The CDR3 spans 18 residues. V shed 5 bases and J 6 bases; nucleotides not matched to a gene: 20. Germline V CDR1 and CDR2: SGHAT, FQNNGV. The CDR3 here is CASSPAPGQGGDGSEAFF. The CDR3 DNA is TGTGCCAGCAGCCCGGCCCCCGGACAGGGTGGAGACGGGTCTGAAGCTTTCTTT.

The rearrangement uses TRBV5-1 and TRBJ1-3, with a tentative D call TRBD1 (5 bases). The CDR3 loop spans 15 amino acids. V was cut by 4 bases and J by 0 bases, with 11 bases left in between. Germline V lookup: CDR1 SGHRS, CDR2 YFSETQ. The CDR3 loop is CASSVGGNSGNTIYF. The CDR3 DNA follows: TGCGCCAGCAGCGTTGGGGGGAACTCTGGAAACACCATATATTTT.

This chain joins TRBV5-1 and TRBJ2-1; D is perhaps TRBD1 (7 bases). CDR3 size: 16 residues. Germline V gene data show CDR1 as SGHRS and CDR2 as YFSETQ. Trimming took 0 bases from V and 0 from J, leaving 10 bases between them. CDR3 loop: CASSLGQGLSYNEQFF. CDR3 DNA: TGCGCCAGCAGCTTGGGACAGGGACTCTCCTACAATGAGCAGTTCTTC.

The chain uses TRBV11-2 and TRBJ1-2, with a possible D match to TRBD1 (6 bases). The CDR3 spans 13 residues. CDR1 is SGHAT and CDR2 is FQNNGV in the germline V gene. Trimming shortened V by 0 bases and J by 7 bases, and 9 bases separated the two germline ends. The CDR3 sequence is CASSLEGARGYTF. The CDR3 bases are TGTGCCAGCAGCTTAGAGGGGGCGCGTGGCTACACCTTC.

This clone was observed a few times. The gene calls are TRBV7-9 and TRBJ1-3; possibly TRBD1 for D (6 bases). The length of the CDR3 is 13 residues. The germline V and J ends were trimmed by 4 bases and 5 bases, with 9 bases remaining between them. Germline V lookup: CDR1 SEHNR, CDR2 FQNEAQ (reference sequence). The DNA for the CDR3 is TGTGCCAGCAGCTCACAGGGTAGAAACACCATATATTTT. Translated, it gives CASSSQGRNTIYF.

The J gene is TRBJ1-2, the V gene TRBV28; 8 bases agree with TRBD1. The CDR3 covers 14 residues. The J segment lost 4 bases and the V segment lost 5 bases, leaving 6 bases of the junction unmatched. The germline V gene encodes CDR1 MDHEN and CDR2 SYDVKM. The CDR3 protein is CASSPRQGFYGYTF. Here the CDR3 DNA reads TGTGCCAGCAGTCCCCGACAGGGGTTCTATGGCTACACCTTC.

V usage is TRBV19 and J usage is TRBJ1-1; tentative D call: TRBD1 (5 bases). The CDR3 runs to 12 residues. Trimming took off 11 bases at V and 3 bases at J, with 13 bases between the two ends. Looked up from germline, CDR1 is LNHDA and CDR2 is SQIVND (reference sequence). CDR3 residues: CAARRDDTEAFF. For the CDR3, the DNA is TGTGCCGCGAGGCGGGACGACACTGAAGCTTTCTTT. The full variable domain, its missing parts supplied by reference TRBV19 and TRBJ1-1, is DGGITQSPKYLFRKEGQNVTLSCEQNLNHDAMYWYRQDPGQGLRLIYYSQIVNDFQKGDIAEGYSVSREKKESFPLTVTSAQKNPTAFYLCAARRDDTEAFFGQGTRLTVV.

This chain joins TRBV10-3 and TRBJ2-7, with TRBD2 as a possible D gene (5 bases). With 0 bases removed from V and 6 bases from J, the gap between germline ends came to 12 bases. Germline lookup yields CDR1 ENHRY and CDR2 SYGVKD. The CDR3 covers 14 residues. The CDR3 sequence is CAISESTTVSEQYF. In DNA form, the CDR3 reads TGTGCCATCAGTGAGTCGACTACCGTATCCGAGCAGTACTTC.

The CDR3 nucleotides read TGTGCCAGCAGCTTGGTCCCAGGGAGCTACGAGCAGTACTTC. It specifies CASSLVPGSYEQYF. The chain has TRBV5-6 and TRBJ2-7; D may be TRBD1 or TRBD2 (5 bases each). The CDR3 has 14 residues. V was cut by 0 bases and J by 3 bases, with 10 bases left in between. Germline values: CDR1 SGHDT, CDR2 YYEEEE.